This TCR beta chain derives from a study of T cells in Graves' hyperthyroidism and ophthalmopathy. The study, taken as a whole, reports: Model predictions of ophthalmopathy came a median about six months before onset. Most thyroid clonotypes that were expanded above 0.001 also turned up in blood.

On this clonotype: Antigen unknown.

The length of the CDR3 is 14 residues. Germline V gives CDR1 MNHNS, CDR2 SASEGT. Trimming took off 4 bases at V and 6 bases at J, with 16 bases between the two ends. Amplified regions were TCR beta CDR3 sequences from RNA transcripts. A first-round RT-PCR of the TCR CDR3 used the HTBI primer set. Each CDR3 protein gets one entry after TCRdb re-called the multiplex PCR reads with MiXCR. The sample records about 350,000 distinct CDR3 sequences, 11% to 15% being singletons. Pregnant or lactating patients were excluded, as were those with uncontrolled infection or other autoimmune disease. Used for diagnoses were clinical symptoms, serum thyroxine and TRAb, thyroid ultrasound and orbital computed tomography.

V is TRBV6-1 and J is TRBJ2-7; D unclear. The sequence derives from a woman in her 30s with Graves' hyperthyroidism. The sample comprised blood. CDR3 residues: CASSAPLGLGEQYF. CDR3 sequence (DNA): TGTGCCAGCAGTGCTCCCTTGGGATTGGGCGAGCAGTACTTC.